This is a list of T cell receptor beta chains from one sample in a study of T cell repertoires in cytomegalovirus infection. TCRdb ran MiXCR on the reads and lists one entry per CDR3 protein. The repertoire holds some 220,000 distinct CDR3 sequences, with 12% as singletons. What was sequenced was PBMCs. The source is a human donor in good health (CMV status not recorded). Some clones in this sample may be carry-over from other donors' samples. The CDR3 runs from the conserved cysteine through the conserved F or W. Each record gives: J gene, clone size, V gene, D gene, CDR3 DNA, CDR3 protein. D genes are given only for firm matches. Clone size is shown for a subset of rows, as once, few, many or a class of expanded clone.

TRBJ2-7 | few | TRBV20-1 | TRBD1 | TGCAGTGCTAGGAAGTCAGGGGGCGCCTCGTTTTACGAGCAGTACTTC | CSARKSGGASFYEQYF
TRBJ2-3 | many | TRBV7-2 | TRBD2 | TGTGCCAGCAGCGCGGGACTAGCGGTACTCCTAGGGGATACGCAGTATTTT | CASSAGLAVLLGDTQYF
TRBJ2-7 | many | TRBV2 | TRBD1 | TGTGCCAGCAGTGGGACAGGGATCAACGAGCAGTACTTC | CASSGTGINEQYF
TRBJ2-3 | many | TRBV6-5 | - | TGTGCCAGCAGTTACTCGAAGGCGGACACCTACACAGATACGCAGTATTTT | CASSYSKADTYTDTQYF
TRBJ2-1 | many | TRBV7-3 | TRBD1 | TGTGCCAGCAGCCCACGGACAGGGGTGGACAATGAGCAGTTCTTC | CASSPRTGVDNEQFF
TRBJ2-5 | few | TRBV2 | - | TGTGCCAGCCATAGGGCAGAGACCCAGTACTTC | CASHRAETQYF
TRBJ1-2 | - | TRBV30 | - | TGTGCCTGGAGTGTCCAGACAGCATCCTATGGCTACACCTTC | CAWSVQTASYGYTF
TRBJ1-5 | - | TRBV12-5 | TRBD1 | TGTGCTAGTGGGCTTGACAGGGGCGGGAATCAGCCCCAGCATTTT | CASGLDRGGNQPQHF
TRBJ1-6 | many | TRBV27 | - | TGTGCCAGCAGAAGAGGGCGGAATTCACCCCTCCACTTT | CASRRGRNSPLHF
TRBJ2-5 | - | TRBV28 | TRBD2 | TGTGCCAGCAGTTTAGGGGGGGAGACCCAGAACTTC | CASSLGGETQNF
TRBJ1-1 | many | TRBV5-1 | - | TGCGCCAGCAGCTTGGAGGCCACGAACACTGAAGCTTTCTTT | CASSLEATNTEAFF
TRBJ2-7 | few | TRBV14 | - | TGTGCCAGCAGCCAAGATAGTGCCAGAGGATTCTACGAGCAGTACTTC | CASSQDSARGFYEQYF
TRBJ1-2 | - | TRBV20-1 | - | TGCAGTGCTTCGACAGGCGACTATGGCTACACCTTC | CSASTGDYGYTF
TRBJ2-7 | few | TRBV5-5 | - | TGTGCCAGCAGCTTGGTGGGAGACGGAGCCTACGAGCAGTACTTC | CASSLVGDGAYEQYF
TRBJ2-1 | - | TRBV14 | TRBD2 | TGTGCCAGCAGCAAAGGACTAGCGGGAATTCACAATGAGCAGTTCTTC | CASSKGLAGIHNEQFF
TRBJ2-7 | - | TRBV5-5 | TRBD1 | TGTGCCAGCAGCTTCCGACTTACAGGGGGCGCGTACGAGCAGTACTTC | CASSFRLTGGAYEQYF
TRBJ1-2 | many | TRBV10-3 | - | TGTGCCATCAGTGAGCAGATCTATGGCTACACCTTC | CAISEQIYGYTF
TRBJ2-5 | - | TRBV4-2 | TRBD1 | TGTGCCAGCAGCCGTTCGGACAGGGATGAGACCCAGTACTTC | CASSRSDRDETQYF
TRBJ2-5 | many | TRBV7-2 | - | TGTGCCAGCAGCTTAGAACTCCGCTGGGCCCAGTACTTC | CASSLELRWAQYF
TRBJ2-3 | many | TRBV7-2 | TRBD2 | TGTGCCAGCAGCACCTCTAGCGGGAGAACGCCAGATACGCAGTATTTT | CASSTSSGRTPDTQYF
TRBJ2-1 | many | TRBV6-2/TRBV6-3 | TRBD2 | TGTGCCAGCCAAGGACTAGCGTTCTACAATGAGCAGTTCTTC | CASQGLAFYNEQFF
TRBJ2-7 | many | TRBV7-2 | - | TGTGCCAGCAGTTCCTCTATCGCGTTATCCTACGAGCAGTACTTC | CASSSSIALSYEQYF
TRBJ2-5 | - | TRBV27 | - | TGTGCCAGCAGTTTTTTCAGGGGGGGCCAGGAGACCCAGTACTTC | CASSFFRGGQETQYF
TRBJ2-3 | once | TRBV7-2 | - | TGTGCCAGCAGCCAGACTGGATTCGAAGAGACGAAGTATTTT | CASSQTGFEETKYF
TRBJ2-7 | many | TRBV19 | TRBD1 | TGTGCCAGTAGTATGACAGGGGTTGCCTACGAGCAGTACTTC | CASSMTGVAYEQYF
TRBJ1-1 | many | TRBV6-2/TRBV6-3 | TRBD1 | TGTGCCAGCAGCTTCTCGACAGGGGTGAACACTGAAGCTTTCTTT | CASSFSTGVNTEAFF
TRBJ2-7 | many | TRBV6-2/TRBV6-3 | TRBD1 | TGTGCCAGCAGTTACGCGGGACAGGGGATCCACGAGCAGTACTTC | CASSYAGQGIHEQYF
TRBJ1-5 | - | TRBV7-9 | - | TGTGCCAGCAGCTCGGACGGGAATCAGCCCCAGCATTTT | CASSSDGNQPQHF